This TCR beta chain was captured in a study of beta chain features in type 1 diabetes. Without exception, sorted populations had purity beyond 95%. The CDR3 extends over 16 amino acids. Trimming removed 5 bases from V and 1 base from J; junction bases left unmatched: 10. Germline V gene data show CDR1 as SGHNT and CDR2 as YENEEA. Investigators reverse transcribed all isolated RNA, so they sequenced expressed TCRB transcripts. Sequenced by immunoSEQ multiplex PCR; TCRdb stores in-frame clones only, minus some. Of roughly 450,000 clones listed, over 9.5% are singletons. The source of this sequence is a woman under 30 in good health. Material for sequencing was naive CD4+ T cells from blood. The chain combines TRBV11-3 with TRBJ2-7; 8 bases map to TRBD1. The CDR3 region has the DNA TGTGCCAGCAGCCCGGCTCCAGGGGGCCTTTCCTACGAGCAGTACTTC. It is translated as CASSPAPGGLSYEQYF.